The 18 T cell receptor beta chains listed next were all sequenced from one sample in a study of shared clonotypes between healthy human individuals. Repertoires were generated with immunoSEQ multiplex PCR, while TCRdb's copy carries only in-frame clones and drops some. This table holds 2 million to 2.5 million clones, roughly 92% found once. Sequencing was performed on naive CD4+ T cells from PBMCs. As for subset: CD45RA+ positively selected. These receptors were collected from a man aged 18 to 30 in good health. Some clones in this sample may be carry-over from other donors' samples.

The chain joins TRBV6-1 to TRBJ2-7; D unclear. Trimming stripped 2 bases from V and 4 bases from J, with 21 bases between. The length of the CDR3 is 17 residues. Per the germline V gene, CDR1 is MNHNS and CDR2 is SASEGT. DNA of the CDR3: TGTGCCAGCAGTGAACTCTGGGGTAGGACGGATGTGTACGAGCAGTACTTC. As protein: CASSELWGRTDVYEQYF.

The chain couples TRBV6-1 to TRBJ2-7, with no clear D. This CDR3 has 16 residues. V lost 0 bases and J 3 bases, leaving 15 bases between the germline ends. The V gene's germline CDR1 is MNHNS and CDR2 SASEGT. CDR3 coding DNA: TGTGCCAGCAGTGAAGCGCTCGTGGCGGAATACTACGAGCAGTACTTC. Its translation: CASSEALVAEYYEQYF.

This clone showed up just once. The chain has TRBV5-1 and TRBJ2-7; the D is unclear. The CDR3 runs 12 residues. Germline V gene lookup returns CDR1 SGHRS and CDR2 YFSETQ. V lost 4 bases and J 0 bases, leaving 5 bases between the germline ends. CDR3 region: CASSQTSYEQYF. CDR3 bases: TGCGCCAGCAGCCAAACCTCCTACGAGCAGTACTTC.

Turning to this clone: The same CDR3 can be traced to other DNA sequences in this sample. The V and J genes are TRBV5-1 and TRBJ2-7, with D possibly being TRBD1 (7 bases). The CDR3 spans 14 residues. The V and J ends lost 3 bases and 4 bases respectively, with 14 bases between them. Germline V gene lookup returns CDR1 SGHRS and CDR2 YFSETQ. CDR3 amino acids: CASSSRQGGYEQYF. CDR3 bases: TGCGCCAGCAGCTCTAGACAGGGAGGATACGAGCAGTACTTC.

J is TRBJ1-1 and V is TRBV5-1; D remains unclear. The CDR3 runs 11 residues. Germline CDR1 is SGHRS and CDR2 is YFSETQ. Deletions cut 0 bases from V and 8 bases from J, with 5 bases between. The CDR3 nucleotides are TGCGCCAGCAGCTTGGACAGAGAAGCTTTCTTT. It is translated as CASSLDREAFF.

The chain links TRBV7-9 to TRBJ1-1, with D possibly matching TRBD1 (5 bases). Germline V lookup: CDR1 SEHNR, CDR2 FQNEAQ (reference sequence). The CDR3 spans 17 residues. Between the trimmed V and J ends, which lost 5 bases and 4 bases, there was a span of 23 bases. Written as DNA, the CDR3 is TGTGCCAGCAGCAACGCCCAGGGTGGAGGTATGAGCACTGAAGCTTTCTTT. Translating it yields CASSNAQGGGMSTEAFF.

In this sample, this clone turned up a few times. The gene calls are TRBV11-2 and TRBJ1-5, with 8 bases that match TRBD1. CDR1 and CDR2 (germline): SGHAT, FQNNGV. This CDR3 is built from 13 residues. With V trimmed by 5 bases and J by 7 bases, 4 bases remained unmatched. CDR3 loop: CASSDRGFQPQHF. In DNA form, the CDR3 reads TGTGCCAGCAGCGACAGGGGTTTCCAGCCCCAGCATTTT.

V and J are TRBV28 and TRBJ1-2; no reliable D call. CDR1 MDHEN and CDR2 SYDVKM come from the germline V gene. The V end lost 2 bases, the J end lost 6 bases, and 7 bases lay between the germline ends. The CDR3 is 12 amino acids. Written as DNA, the CDR3 is TGTGCCAGCAGTTTACAGGCCAATGGCTACACCTTC. Residues: CASSLQANGYTF.

The genes are TRBV29-1 and TRBJ2-1; the match to TRBD2 covers 8 bases. Germline V CDR1 and CDR2: SQVTM, ANQGSEA. The V segment lost 6 bases and the J segment 3 bases; nucleotides outside the gene matches: 13. This CDR3 is 16 amino acids long. CDR3 in DNA: TGCAGCGTGGCCCTCTTTGCGGCGGGGGGCTACAATGAGCAGTTCTTC. Translation: CSVALFAAGGYNEQFF.

The chain has TRBV18 and TRBJ1-5, with 9 bases aligning to TRBD1. Unmatched junction bases numbered 5, after V lost 4 bases and J lost 4 bases. The CDR3 totals 15 residues. From germline, CDR1 is KGHSH and CDR2 LQKENI. Here the CDR3 reads CASSLPGTGNQPQHF. The CDR3 DNA reads TGTGCCAGCTCACTACCCGGGACAGGGAATCAGCCCCAGCATTTT.

The chain joins TRBV19 to TRBJ2-1; 7 nucleotides match TRBD2. Germline CDR1 reads LNHDA; CDR2 reads SQIVND (reference sequence). This CDR3 is 13 amino acids long. Losses at the gene ends were 7 bases for V and 4 bases for J; bases not matched to a gene: 4. CDR3 sequence: CASMSGVYNEQFF. CDR3 nucleotides: TGTGCCAGTATGAGCGGGGTTTACAATGAGCAGTTCTTC. The entire variable domain, with the rest obtained from reference TRBV19 and TRBJ2-1, is as follows: DGGITQSPKYLFRKEGQNVTLSCEQNLNHDAMYWYRQDPGQGLRLIYYSQIVNDFQKGDIAEGYSVSREKKESFPLTVTSAQKNPTAFYLCASMSGVYNEQFFGPGTRLTVL.

The CDR3 sequence: CASLGRENQPQHF. The CDR3 bases are TGTGCCAGCCTCGGGCGGGAAAATCAGCCCCAGCATTTT. The chain joins TRBV6-6 to TRBJ1-5; D remains ambiguous. This CDR3 contains 13 residues. The V end lost 8 bases, the J end lost 4 bases, and 12 bases lay between the germline ends. The germline V gene has CDR1 MNHNY and CDR2 SVGAGI (reference sequence).

The chain employs TRBV28 and TRBJ1-2, with TRBD1 matching 9 bases. Germline assignment: CDR1 MDHEN and CDR2 SYDVKM. CDR3 size: 16 residues. J gave up 7 bases and V 2 bases, and 11 bases lay outside the gene matches. As DNA, the CDR3 is TGTGCCAGCAGTTTAGGACAGGGGTTGTTTGCGGTTGGCTACACCTTC. It translates to CASSLGQGLFAVGYTF.

The table lists this clone with a count of one. The chain has TRBV28 and TRBJ2-7; 10 bases map to TRBD1. The CDR3 spans 12 residues. Germline CDR1 and CDR2: MDHEN and SYDVKM. The V and J ends lost 6 bases and 6 bases, in that order; junction bases with no gene match: 2. CDR3 in DNA: TGTGCCAGCAGGTGGACAGGGGGCGAGCAGTACTTC. This translates into CASRWTGGEQYF.

The chain uses TRBV7-2 and TRBJ1-3; D gene uncertain. This CDR3 comprises 14 residues. Trimming left V 5 bases short and J 4 bases short, with 12 bases between. In germline, CDR1 is SGHTA, CDR2 FQGNSA. In DNA form, the CDR3 reads TGTGCCAGCAGCGTCCTTATGACGGGAAACACCATATATTTT. This translates into CASSVLMTGNTIYF.

The V gene is TRBV16, the J gene TRBJ2-1; the D is unclear. V gave up 3 bases and J gave up 7 bases, with 13 bases separating them. Per germline, CDR1 KGHSY and CDR2 FQNENV. This CDR3 is 14 amino acids long. The CDR3 coding sequence is TGTGCCAGCAGCCAGTACAATCTTGGGAATGAGCAGTTCTTC. This codes for CASSQYNLGNEQFF.

Details on this clone: Other DNA variants within this sample encode the same CDR3. The chain has TRBV28 and TRBJ1-3; D is undetermined. The CDR3 extends over 14 amino acids. Germline V CDR1 and CDR2: MDHEN, SYDVKM. Trimming took 3 bases from V and 2 from J, leaving 8 bases between them. The CDR3 region has the DNA TGTGCCAGCAGTTTTGGTGGGGCTGGAAACACCATATATTTT. This sequence encodes CASSFGGAGNTIYF. The full variable domain, with the rest looked up from reference TRBV28 and TRBJ1-3, is DVKVTQSSRYLVKRTGEKVFLECVQDMDHENMFWYRQDPGLGLRLIYFSYDVKMKEKGDIPEGYSVSREKKERFSLILESASTNQTSMYLCASSFGGAGNTIYFGEGSWLTVV.

The rearrangement links TRBV5-1 to TRBJ1-2; maybe TRBD1 (5 bases). Trimming took 1 base from V and 3 from J, leaving 13 bases between them. The germline CDR1 and CDR2 sequences are SGHRS and YFSETQ. This CDR3 has 15 residues. The CDR3 DNA reads TGCGCCAGCAGCTTGTCGGGGGTCCGTTACTATGGCTACACCTTC. Its translation: CASSLSGVRYYGYTF.